This T cell receptor (beta chain) was sequenced for a study of cytomegalovirus exposure and HLA in healthy donors. Study-wide background: Some 85 million unique TCRs from HLA-typed donors were held in an early data release. General observations from the study: Listed as cytomegalovirus-associated were more than 150 TCR beta chains. TRBV6-2, TRBV6-3 and some other V segments were excluded as indistinguishable. A missense DCLRE1C variant was associated with V- and J-gene trimming of TCR beta chains in a later analysis, and an independent cohort replicated the association.

The CDR3 length is 14 residues. Trimming took 6 bases from V and 0 from J; bases not matched to a gene: 4. The germline V gene has CDR1 MNHNY and CDR2 SVGAGI (reference sequence). To note about this clone: What it binds is unknown.

PCR employed 60 Vbeta and 13 Jbeta primers. The table came from immunoSEQ multiplex PCR; TCRdb's copy has only in-frame clones and leaves some out. This sample's clone table lists about 130,000 clones. This receptor was taken from a woman aged 55 to 70 in good health and CMV-seronegative. Material for sequencing was PBMCs. The V gene is TRBV6-6, the J gene TRBJ1-1, with 7 bases aligning to TRBD1. Here the CDR3 reads CASRVGQMNTEAFF. The CDR3 bases are TGTGCCAGCAGGGTGGGACAGATGAACACTGAAGCTTTCTTT.